Detailed here is one TCR beta chain. This sample is part of a study of blood T cell repertoires in COVID-19. In the study's own analysis: From reference gene primer amplification, estimates of nucleated cell counts were derived. Profiled with immunoSEQ multiplex PCR; TCRdb holds only in-frame clones, not every one. Clonal size and the V and J genes are those of that table, whereas D and trimming came from the DNA. This sample yields 200,000 to 300,000 clones, of which approximately 86% are seen a single time; approximately 6.3% belongs to the top ten. Germline CDR1 reads SGHDN; CDR2 reads FVKESK. Trimming stripped 1 base from V and 5 bases from J, with 11 bases between. The CDR3 is 15 amino acids.

The specimen sequenced was peripheral blood. The rearrangement uses TRBV14 and TRBJ2-2; D perhaps matches TRBD2 (5 bases). This receptor was taken from a woman aged 55-75 years with active or convalescent COVID-19. CDR3 nucleotide sequence: TGTGCCAGCAGCCAAGTTCCCCGGGGTACCGGGGAGCTGTTTTTT. It is translated as CASSQVPRGTGELFF.